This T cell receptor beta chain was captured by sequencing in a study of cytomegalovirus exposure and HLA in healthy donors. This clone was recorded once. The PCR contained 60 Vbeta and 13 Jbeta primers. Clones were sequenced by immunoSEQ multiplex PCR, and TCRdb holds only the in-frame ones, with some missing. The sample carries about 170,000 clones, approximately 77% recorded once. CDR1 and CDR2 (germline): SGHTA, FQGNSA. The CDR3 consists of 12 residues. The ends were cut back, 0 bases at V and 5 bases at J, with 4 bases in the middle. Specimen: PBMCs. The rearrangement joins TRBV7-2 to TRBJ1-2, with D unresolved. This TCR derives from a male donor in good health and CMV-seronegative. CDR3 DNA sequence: TGTGCCAGCAGCTTAGCCCAGTATGGCTACACCTTC. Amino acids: CASSLAQYGYTF.